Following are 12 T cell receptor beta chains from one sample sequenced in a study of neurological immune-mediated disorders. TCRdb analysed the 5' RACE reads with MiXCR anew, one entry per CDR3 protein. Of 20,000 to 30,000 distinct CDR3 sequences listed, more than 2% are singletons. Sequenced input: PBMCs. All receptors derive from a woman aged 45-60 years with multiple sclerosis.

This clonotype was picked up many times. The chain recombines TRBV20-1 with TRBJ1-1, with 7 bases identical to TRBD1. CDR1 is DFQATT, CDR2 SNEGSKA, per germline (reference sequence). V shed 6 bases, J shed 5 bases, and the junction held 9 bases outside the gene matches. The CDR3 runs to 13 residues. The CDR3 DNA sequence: TGCAGTGCCCGTGACAGGGTTGGTACTGAAGCTTTCTTT. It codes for CSARDRVGTEAFF.

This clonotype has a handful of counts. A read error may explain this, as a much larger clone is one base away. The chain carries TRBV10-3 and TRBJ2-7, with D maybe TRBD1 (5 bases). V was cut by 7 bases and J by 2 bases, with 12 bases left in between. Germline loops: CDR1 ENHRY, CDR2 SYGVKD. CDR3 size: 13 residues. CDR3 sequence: CAITREGAYEQYF. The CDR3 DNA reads TGTGCCATCACCAGGGAAGGAGCCTACGAGCAGTACTTC.

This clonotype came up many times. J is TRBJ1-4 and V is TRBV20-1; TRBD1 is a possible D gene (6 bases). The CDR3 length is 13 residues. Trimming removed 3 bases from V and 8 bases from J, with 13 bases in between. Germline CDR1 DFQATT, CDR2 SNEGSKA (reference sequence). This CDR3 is CSARNRVGEKLFF. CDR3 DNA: TGCAGTGCTAGGAACAGGGTAGGGGAAAAACTGTTTTTT.

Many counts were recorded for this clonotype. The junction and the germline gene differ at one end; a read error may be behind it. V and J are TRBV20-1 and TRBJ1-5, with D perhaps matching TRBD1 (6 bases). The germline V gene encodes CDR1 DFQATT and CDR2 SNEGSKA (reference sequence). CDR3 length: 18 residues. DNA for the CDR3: TGCAGTGCTAGAGATGGGGGACCTGAAGGGGGGCATTGGCAGCCCCAGAATTTT. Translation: CSARDGGPEGGHWQPQNF.

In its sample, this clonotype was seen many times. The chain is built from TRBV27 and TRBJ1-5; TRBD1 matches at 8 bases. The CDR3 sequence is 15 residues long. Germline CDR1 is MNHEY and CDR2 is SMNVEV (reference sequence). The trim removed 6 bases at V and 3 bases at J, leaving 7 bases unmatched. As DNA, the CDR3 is TGTGCCAGCAGCCTCCAGGGGGCGATCAATCAGCCCCAGCATTTT. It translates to CASSLQGAINQPQHF.

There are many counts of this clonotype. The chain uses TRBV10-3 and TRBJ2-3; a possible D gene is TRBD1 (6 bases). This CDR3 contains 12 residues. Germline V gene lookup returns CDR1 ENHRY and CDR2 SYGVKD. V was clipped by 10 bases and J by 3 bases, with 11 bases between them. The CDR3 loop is CATQGSTDTQYF. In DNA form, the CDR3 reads TGTGCCACTCAGGGGTCAACAGATACGCAGTATTTT.

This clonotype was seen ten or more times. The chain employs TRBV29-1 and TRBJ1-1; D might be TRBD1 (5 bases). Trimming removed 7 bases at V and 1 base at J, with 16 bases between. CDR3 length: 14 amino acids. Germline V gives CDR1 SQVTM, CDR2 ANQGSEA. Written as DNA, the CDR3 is TGCAGCGCCGGAGGCAGGGAAGGGAACACTGAAGCTTTCTTT. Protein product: CSAGGREGNTEAFF.

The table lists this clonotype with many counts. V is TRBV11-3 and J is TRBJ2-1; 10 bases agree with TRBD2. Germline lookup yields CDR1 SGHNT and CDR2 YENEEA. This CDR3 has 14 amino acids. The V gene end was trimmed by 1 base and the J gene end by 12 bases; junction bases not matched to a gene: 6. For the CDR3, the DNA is TGTGCCAGCAGCTTAGTCGCTAGCGGGAGAAGGCAGTTCTTC. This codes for CASSLVASGRRQFF. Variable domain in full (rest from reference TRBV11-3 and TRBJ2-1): EAGVVQSPRYKIIEKKQPVAFWCNPISGHNTLYWYLQNLGQGPELLIRYENEEAVDDSQLPKDRFSAERLKGVDSTLKIQPAELGDSAVYLCASSLVASGRRQFFGPGTRLTVL.

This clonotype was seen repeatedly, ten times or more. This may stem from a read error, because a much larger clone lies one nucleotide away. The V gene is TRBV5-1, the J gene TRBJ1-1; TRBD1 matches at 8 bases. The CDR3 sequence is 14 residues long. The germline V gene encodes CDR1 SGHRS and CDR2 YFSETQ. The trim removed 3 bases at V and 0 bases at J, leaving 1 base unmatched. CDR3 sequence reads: CASSSGQVNTEAFF. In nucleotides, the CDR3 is TGCGCCAGCAGCTCGGGACAGGTGAACACTGAAGCTTTCTTT.

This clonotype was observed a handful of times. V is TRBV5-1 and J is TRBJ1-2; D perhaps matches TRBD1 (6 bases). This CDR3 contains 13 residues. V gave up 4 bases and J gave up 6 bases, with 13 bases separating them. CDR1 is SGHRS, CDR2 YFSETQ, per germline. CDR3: CASSRGGADGYTF. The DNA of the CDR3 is TGCGCCAGCAGCCGGGGGGGCGCGGATGGCTACACCTTC.

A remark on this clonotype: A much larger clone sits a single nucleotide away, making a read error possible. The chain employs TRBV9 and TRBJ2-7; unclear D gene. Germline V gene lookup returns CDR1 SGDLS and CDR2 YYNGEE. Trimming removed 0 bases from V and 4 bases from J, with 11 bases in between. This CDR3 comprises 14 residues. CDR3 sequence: CASSVGGKLYEQYF. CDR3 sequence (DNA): TGTGCCAGCAGCGTAGGGGGAAAGTTGTACGAGCAGTACTTC.

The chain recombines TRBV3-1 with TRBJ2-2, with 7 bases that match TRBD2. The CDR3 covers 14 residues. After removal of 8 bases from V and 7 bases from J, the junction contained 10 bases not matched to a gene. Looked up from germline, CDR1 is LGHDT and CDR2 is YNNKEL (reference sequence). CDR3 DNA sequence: TGTGCCAGCCGCACAGCGGGATCCGTCGGGGAGCTGTTTTTT. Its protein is CASRTAGSVGELFF.